Detailed here is one T cell receptor (beta chain). The antigen remains unidentified. The V end was cut by 2 bases, the J end by 1 base, with 11 bases between. This CDR3 is built from 15 residues. PCR was performed a second time for about 7 to 11 cycles using a sample-barcoded 5' primer and a J-beta primer mix. Carrying 12 random nucleotides, a template-switch adaptor labeled each individual cDNA molecule. TCRdb reprocessed the 5' RACE reads via MiXCR and lists one record per CDR3 protein. Of some 1,500,000 distinct CDR3 sequences in the sample, about 45% were seen once. This sample is part of a study of blood T cells in healthy people across ages. Across the whole study: Researchers report that template switching captured about one barcoded beta molecule per two T cells. Study observations and caveats: Fewer expanded clones and more diversity marked long-lived versus aged donors. Per million T cells, the diversity of TCR beta decreased roughly linearly as age advanced.

The chain employs TRBV12-3 or TRBV12-4 and TRBJ1-1; D not certain. The sequence came from a woman in her late teens or twenties in good health. The sample was blood. The CDR3 DNA reads as TGTGCCAGCAGTTTAAGTGTCCGAGGGAACACTGAAGCTTTCTTT. Translation: CASSLSVRGNTEAFF.